Below, 22 T cell receptor beta chains from the same sample are listed, as sequenced in a study of shared clonotypes between healthy human individuals. Sequencing was performed with immunoSEQ multiplex PCR; in TCRdb, only in-frame clones are kept and a portion is missing. The data show around 500,000 clones, roughly three quarters seen once. Sequencing used PBMCs. These receptors all come from a middle-aged woman in good health. Some clones in this sample may be carry-over from other donors' samples.

The chain joins TRBV5-5 to TRBJ2-3; 7 nucleotides align to TRBD1. In germline, CDR1 is SGHKS, CDR2 YYEKEE (reference sequence). V gave up 4 bases and J gave up 0 bases; unmatched junction bases: 2. There are 14 residues in the CDR3. For the CDR3, the DNA is TGTGCCAGCAGCCAGGGGGTGAGCACAGATACGCAGTATTTT. Its translation is CASSQGVSTDTQYF.

The chain has TRBV28 and TRBJ2-7, with D perhaps TRBD1 (6 bases). The CDR3 extends over 12 amino acids. Germline V gene lookup returns CDR1 MDHEN and CDR2 SYDVKM. The V and J ends lost 5 bases and 3 bases respectively, with 8 bases between them. The CDR3 is CASSPDSYEQYF. In nucleotides, the CDR3 is TGTGCCAGCAGTCCGGACAGCTACGAGCAGTACTTC.

V is TRBV7-6 and J is TRBJ1-1, with 10 nucleotides matching TRBD1. The V gene's germline CDR1 is SGHVS and CDR2 FNYEAQ. The V and J ends lost 4 bases and 6 bases, in that order; junction bases with no gene match: 11. The CDR3 has 16 amino acids. The CDR3 protein is CASSSQMTGGPPEAFF. In DNA form, the CDR3 reads TGTGCCAGCAGCTCTCAAATGACAGGGGGCCCTCCTGAAGCTTTCTTT.

The chain recombines TRBV5-6 with TRBJ2-1; D gene ambiguous. The CDR3 has 16 residues. V was trimmed by 0 bases and J by 4 bases, leaving 14 bases between them. Per the germline V gene, CDR1 is SGHDT and CDR2 is YYEEEE. The CDR3 is CASSLGQRAPYNEQFF. Here the CDR3 DNA reads TGTGCCAGCAGCTTGGGACAAAGGGCGCCGTACAATGAGCAGTTCTTC.

The V gene is TRBV15, the J gene TRBJ2-2; D is unresolved. There are 15 residues in the CDR3. CDR1 is LNHNV and CDR2 is YYDKDF in the germline V gene (reference sequence). The V and J ends lost 8 bases and 0 bases respectively, with 13 bases between them. CDR3 region: CATSRRATNTGELFF. The CDR3, as DNA: TGTGCCACCTCAAGAAGGGCTACGAACACCGGGGAGCTGTTTTTT. The full variable domain, in which reference TRBV15 and TRBJ2-2 provide the parts outside the CDR3, is DAMVIQNPRYQVTQFGKPVTLSCSQTLNHNVMYWYQQKSSQAPKLLFHYYDKDFNNEADTPDNFQSRRPNTSFCFLDIRSPGLGDTAMYLCATSRRATNTGELFFGEGSRLTVL.

This chain uses TRBV19 with TRBJ1-2, with TRBD1 matching over 8 bases. This CDR3 has 14 amino acids. V lost 5 bases to trimming and J lost 3 bases; unmatched junction nucleotides: 5. CDR1 and CDR2 from the germline V gene are LNHDA and SQIVND (reference sequence). CDR3 sequence reads: CASSFRGLDYGYTF. DNA of the CDR3: TGTGCCAGTAGTTTCAGGGGGCTGGACTATGGCTACACCTTC.

The rearrangement links TRBV7-2 to TRBJ1-2, with TRBD1 matching 8 bases. The CDR3 runs 14 residues. Germline trimming cut 5 bases from V and 4 bases from J; bases unmatched to any gene: 6. CDR1 SGHTA and CDR2 FQGNSA come from the germline V gene. The CDR3 loop is CASSPNRGSYGYTF. In nucleotides, the CDR3 is TGTGCCAGCAGCCCCAACAGGGGGAGCTATGGCTACACCTTC. Supplemented by reference TRBV7-2 and TRBJ1-2, the full variable domain reads GAGVSQSPSNKVTEKGKDVELRCDPISGHTALYWYRQSLGQGLEFLIYFQGNSAPDKSGLPSDRFSAERTGGSVSTLTIQRTQQEDSAVYLCASSPNRGSYGYTFGSGTRLTVV.

CDR3 sequence (DNA): TGTGCCTGGAATCTCGGGTCGAACTATGGCTACACCTTC. It specifies CAWNLGSNYGYTF. The rearrangement joins TRBV30 to TRBJ1-2; D ambiguous. The V gene's germline CDR1 is GTSNPN and CDR2 SVGIG (reference sequence). There are 13 residues in the CDR3. Trimming took off 4 bases at V and 2 bases at J, with 11 bases between the two ends. The whole variable domain, remainder taken from reference TRBV30 and TRBJ1-2, is SQTIHQWPATLVQPVGSPLSLECTVEGTSNPNLYWYRQAAGRGLQLLFYSVGIGQISSEVPQNLSASRPQDRQFILSSKKLLLSDSGFYLCAWNLGSNYGYTFGSGTRLTVV.

The CDR3 coding sequence is TGCGCCAGCAGCGCCTTCTGGGTAAACACTGAAGCTTTCTTT. Residues: CASSAFWVNTEAFF. The chain couples TRBV5-1 to TRBJ1-1, with D uncertain. The V end lost 4 bases, the J end lost 2 bases, and 12 bases lay between the germline ends. The CDR3 extends over 14 amino acids. Germline CDR1 and CDR2: SGHRS and YFSETQ.

This sequence joins TRBV4-1 and TRBJ2-5; D not resolved. V shed 2 bases and J shed 5 bases, with 9 bases lying between them. The CDR3 contains 13 residues. Germline V gene lookup returns CDR1 MGHRA and CDR2 YSYEKL. The CDR3 bases are TGCGCCAGCAGCCAATTGCTACGCGAGACCCAGTACTTC. Its protein is CASSQLLRETQYF.

The rearrangement links TRBV5-1 to TRBJ1-2; TRBD1 matches at 12 bases. This CDR3 spans 16 amino acids. Germline V gene data show CDR1 as SGHRS and CDR2 as YFSETQ. Trimming took 4 bases from V and 5 from J; bases not matched to a gene: 9. CDR3 bases: TGCGCCAGCAGCGAGTCCGGGACAGGGGGCGAGTATGGCTACACCTTC. It is translated as CASSESGTGGEYGYTF.

The CDR3 DNA reads TGTGCCAGCAGCCAAGATCAACGGGAGGCCTACAATGAGCAGTTCTTC. It yields the protein CASSQDQREAYNEQFF. V usage is TRBV4-2 and J usage is TRBJ2-1, with 7 positions matching TRBD2. From germline, CDR1 is LGHNA and CDR2 YNFKEQ. The CDR3 has 16 amino acids. The junction had 4 bases not matched to a gene; V was cut back by 0 bases and J by 2 bases.

V is TRBV29-1 and J is TRBJ2-3, with TRBD1 matching over 8 bases. This CDR3 contains 15 residues. The V and J ends lost 6 bases and 1 base, in that order; junction bases with no gene match: 9. The germline gives CDR1 SQVTM, CDR2 ANQGSEA. CDR3: CSVGTGLPGTDTQYF. The CDR3 region has the DNA TGCAGCGTAGGGACAGGCCTCCCGGGCACAGATACGCAGTATTTT.

The sample holds one count of this clone. The J gene is TRBJ2-5, the V gene TRBV10-3; 10 nucleotides align to TRBD2. This CDR3 is built from 15 residues. Germline-derived CDR1 and CDR2 are ENHRY and SYGVKD. V lost 4 bases to trimming and J lost 0 bases; unmatched junction nucleotides: 2. The CDR3 loop reads CAISGGTSDQETQYF. CDR3 DNA sequence: TGTGCCATCAGTGGCGGGACTAGCGACCAAGAGACCCAGTACTTC.

This rearrangement joins TRBV4-2 to TRBJ2-3; TRBD1 or TRBD2 may be the D gene (6 bases each). CDR1 is LGHNA, CDR2 YNFKEQ, per germline. V lost 0 bases and J 2 bases, leaving 9 bases between the germline ends. CDR3 size: 15 residues. The CDR3 DNA reads as TGTGCCAGCAGCCAAGATAGGGGGGCCACAGATACGCAGTATTTT. Amino acid sequence: CASSQDRGATDTQYF.

Concerning this clone: The same CDR3 is also encoded by other DNA sequences in this sample. The gene calls are TRBV7-9 and TRBJ2-1; 9 positions match TRBD2. With 2 bases clipped from V and 2 bases from J, the junction kept 1 base outside the gene matches. The CDR3 totals 15 residues. The germline CDR1 and CDR2 sequences are SEHNR and FQNEAQ (reference sequence). CDR3 nucleotides: TGTGCCAGCAGCTTACTAGCGGGAACCTACAATGAGCAGTTCTTC. Its protein is CASSLLAGTYNEQFF.

The chain recombines TRBV19 with TRBJ1-1, with D unresolved. V was shortened by 3 bases and J by 0 bases, with 8 bases between the two germline ends. Germline CDR1 and CDR2: LNHDA and SQIVND (reference sequence). This CDR3 spans 14 amino acids. The CDR3 sequence is CASSMGIMNTEAFF. CDR3 in DNA: TGTGCCAGTAGTATGGGGATTATGAACACTGAAGCTTTCTTT.

The V and J genes are TRBV27 and TRBJ2-4; D gene uncertain. The CDR3 spans 14 residues. Trimming took off 2 bases at V and 0 bases at J, with 5 bases between the two ends. CDR1 is MNHEY and CDR2 is SMNVEV in the germline V gene (reference sequence). The DNA of the CDR3 is TGTGCCAGCAGTTTAGCACGAGCCAAAAACATTCAGTACTTC. Translated: CASSLARAKNIQYF.

The chain joins TRBV19 to TRBJ1-1; D is ambiguous. The CDR3 covers 13 residues. Germline V lookup: CDR1 LNHDA, CDR2 SQIVND (reference sequence). The V end lost 3 bases, the J end lost 2 bases, and 7 bases lay between the germline ends. CDR3 loop: CASSIATNTEAFF. For the CDR3, the DNA is TGTGCCAGTAGTATCGCGACCAACACTGAAGCTTTCTTT.

The rearrangement uses TRBV30 and TRBJ2-5, with D perhaps matching TRBD1 (6 bases). The CDR3 has 15 residues. V lost 3 bases and J 0 bases, leaving 14 bases between the germline ends. Germline V gene lookup returns CDR1 GTSNPN and CDR2 SVGIG (reference sequence). The CDR3 DNA follows: TGTGCCTGGAGCGGTGGGGGCCAGTACCAAGAGACCCAGTACTTC. It specifies CAWSGGGQYQETQYF.

The V gene is TRBV7-9, the J gene TRBJ2-2, with 11 bases lining up with TRBD1. V was pared by 5 bases and J by 5 bases, with 7 bases of the junction left unmatched. CDR3 length: 16 residues. Germline values: CDR1 SEHNR, CDR2 FQNEAQ (reference sequence). CDR3 residues: CASSATRDRGTGELFF. CDR3 DNA sequence: TGTGCCAGCAGCGCAACCCGGGACAGGGGGACCGGGGAGCTGTTTTTT. Full variable domain (rest looked up from reference TRBV7-9 and TRBJ2-2): DTGVSQNPRHKITKRGQNVTFRCDPISEHNRLYWYRQTLGQGPEFLTYFQNEAQLEKSRLLSDRFSAERPKGSFSTLEIQRTEQGDSAMYLCASSATRDRGTGELFFGEGSRLTVL.

This clone was observed a single time. The J gene is TRBJ2-2, the V gene TRBV2; TRBD2 matches at 13 bases. Per germline, CDR1 SNHLY and CDR2 FYNNEI. The CDR3 has 17 residues. V lost 4 bases to trimming and J lost 6 bases; unmatched junction nucleotides: 8. Here the CDR3 DNA reads TGTGCCAGCAGTGTTTCCCGGACTAGCGGGAGCTCCGGGGAGCTGTTTTTT. Translated, it gives CASSVSRTSGSSGELFF.